The entry below gives a single T cell receptor beta chain sequence along with its context. Its specificity is unknown. Collection of lesional scalp punch biopsies and peripheral blood was performed in alopecia areata patients. The entry originates in a study of CD8+ T cells in alopecia areata. Study context: Those treated were given oral tofacitinib at 5 to 10 mg twice daily.

RNA, once extracted, was reverse transcribed into cDNA for use as the sequencing template. Profiled with immunoSEQ multiplex PCR; TCRdb holds only in-frame clones, not every one. The table has roughly 250,000 clones, 67% seen once. Regarding the study as a whole: Scalp specimens additionally yield sequences from normal skin's resident alphabeta T cells.

The clonotype originates from a human donor with alopecia areata. The sequences come from CD4+ T cells sorted from blood, collected at week 0.

The CDR3 coding sequence is TGCGCCAGCAGCCCCGGCTCCTACACAGATACGCAGTATTTT. The encoded protein is CASSPGSYTDTQYF. The chain links TRBV5-1 to TRBJ2-3, with unresolved D. The CDR3 loop spans 14 amino acids. Trimming removed 4 bases at V and 2 bases at J, with 11 bases between. CDR1 is SGHRS and CDR2 is YFSETQ in the germline V gene. The complete variable domain, with remaining parts taken from reference TRBV5-1 and TRBJ2-3, reads KAGVTQTPRYLIKTRGQQVTLSCSPISGHRSVSWYQQTPGQGLQFLFEYFSETQRNKGNFPGRFSGRQFSNSRSEMNVSTLELGDSALYLCASSPGSYTDTQYFGPGTRLTVL.